The 29 T cell receptor beta chains in this list originate from one sample, sequenced in a study of cytomegalovirus exposure and HLA in healthy donors (dated by TCRdb to between 2016 and 2019). The library was produced with the immunoSEQ multiplex PCR assay. The multiplex PCR relied on a mix of 60 forward primers for TCR Vbeta segments and 13 reverse primers for TCR Jbeta segments. The table was pulled from immuneACCESS by TCRdb, which kept in-frame rearrangements only. Such tables lose some clones; where checked, under half of the loss comes from unresolved V genes, and the rest has no known cause. Within this sample are about 210,000 clones, with around four fifths of them counted one time only. 0.47% of the sample is in the top ten clones. Sequenced material: PBMCs. These receptors all stem from a boy younger than 18 in good health and CMV-seronegative.

CDR3: CASSLSRGKANVLTF. The CDR3 nucleotides read TGTGCCAGCAGCTTGAGCAGGGGGAAGGCCAACGTCCTGACTTTC. V usage is TRBV5-5 and J usage is TRBJ2-6; 7 positions agree with TRBD1. V trimming: 1 base; J trimming: 6 bases; junction bases outside the gene matches: 4. CDR1 SGHKS and CDR2 YYEKEE come from the germline V gene (reference sequence). The CDR3 is 15 residues long.

The chain links TRBV30 to TRBJ1-2; 9 bases match TRBD1. Germline V CDR1 and CDR2: GTSNPN, SVGIG (reference sequence). The CDR3 loop spans 13 amino acids. V shed 0 bases, J shed 6 bases, and the junction held 2 bases outside the gene matches. This CDR3 reads CAWSVQGANGYTF. DNA of the CDR3: TGTGCCTGGAGTGTACAGGGGGCAAATGGCTACACCTTC.

The chain joins TRBV6-5 to TRBJ2-1, with 8 bases identical to TRBD2. The ends lost 5 bases at V and 2 bases at J; junction bases unmatched: 5. The CDR3 has 15 amino acids. Per the germline V gene, CDR1 is MNHEY and CDR2 is SVGAGI. In DNA form, the CDR3 reads TGTGCCAGCAGTAGGGGACTAGTCCCCTACAATGAGCAGTTCTTC. It encodes CASSRGLVPYNEQFF.

This chain joins TRBV6-1 and TRBJ1-5; the D gene is possibly TRBD1 (5 bases). The CDR3 runs to 14 residues. V gave up 2 bases and J gave up 6 bases, with 11 bases separating them. Germline CDR1 MNHNS, CDR2 SASEGT. The CDR3 region is CASSEPAGSQPQHF. CDR3 nucleotide sequence: TGTGCCAGCAGTGAACCCGCAGGGTCTCAGCCCCAGCATTTT.

V usage is TRBV7-8 and J usage is TRBJ1-5; 7 positions agree with TRBD1. Trimming took 5 bases from V and 3 from J; bases not matched to a gene: 10. CDR3 length: 16 residues. Germline V gene data show CDR1 as SGHVS and CDR2 as FQNEAQ. CDR3 sequence reads: CASSLLRDSFNQPQHF. The CDR3 DNA reads TGTGCCAGCAGCCTGCTCAGGGACAGTTTCAATCAGCCCCAGCATTTT.

The gene calls are TRBV6-5 and TRBJ1-4; 7 nucleotides agree with TRBD1. Germline assignment: CDR1 MNHEY and CDR2 SVGAGI. Trimming took 2 bases from V and 7 from J; bases not matched to a gene: 4. This CDR3 spans 14 amino acids. This CDR3 is CASSYQGGTEKLFF. The CDR3 DNA reads TGTGCCAGCAGTTACCAGGGGGGCACTGAAAAACTGTTTTTT.

The J gene is TRBJ1-2, the V gene TRBV15; TRBD1 aligns across 7 bases. Trimming at V came to 0 bases and at J to 7 bases, leaving 8 bases not matched to a gene. This CDR3 has 15 residues. Germline V lookup: CDR1 LNHNV, CDR2 YYDKDF (reference sequence). The CDR3 sequence: CATSRDLDRVGGYTF. Here the CDR3 DNA reads TGTGCCACCAGCAGAGACTTAGACAGGGTCGGTGGCTACACCTTC.

V usage is TRBV5-1 and J usage is TRBJ1-1; D possibly corresponds to TRBD1 (6 bases). Germline CDR1 SGHRS, CDR2 YFSETQ. This CDR3 spans 13 amino acids. The V and J ends lost 4 bases and 10 bases respectively, with 17 bases between them. As DNA, the CDR3 is TGCGCCAGCAGCATTCAGGGGCGGGAGGGAGCTTTCTTT. As protein: CASSIQGREGAFF.

CDR3 in DNA: TGTGCCAGCAGTGAATTACGGTCCTCCTACAATGAGCAGTTCTTC. Amino acid sequence: CASSELRSSYNEQFF. J is TRBJ2-1 and V is TRBV25-1; D call uncertain. V was cut by 1 base and J by 0 bases, with 7 bases left in between. Germline loops: CDR1 MGHDK, CDR2 SYGVNS. The CDR3 is 15 amino acids.

The genes are TRBV30 and TRBJ2-5; D may be TRBD2 (7 bases). The CDR3 sequence is 13 residues long. Germline V gene data show CDR1 as GTSNPN and CDR2 as SVGIG (reference sequence). Between the trimmed V and J ends, which lost 5 bases and 3 bases, there was a span of 13 bases. The CDR3 nucleotides are TGTGCCTGGGGACCGGGGGGCGAAGAGACCCAGTACTTC. Translation: CAWGPGGEETQYF.

The table lists this clone with a count of one. The chain carries TRBV19 and TRBJ1-1; D is possibly TRBD1 (6 bases). The CDR3 is 14 residues long. Germline V gene data show CDR1 as LNHDA and CDR2 as SQIVND (reference sequence). V lost 3 bases and J 6 bases, leaving 14 bases between the germline ends. The CDR3 is CASSIFGQSSEAFF. In DNA, the CDR3 is TGTGCCAGTAGTATCTTCGGACAGAGCTCTGAAGCTTTCTTT.

The CDR3 sequence is CSVETPNTEAFF. The CDR3 nucleotides are TGCAGCGTTGAGACTCCTAACACTGAAGCTTTCTTT. The chain links TRBV29-1 to TRBJ1-1; D gene ambiguous. The CDR3 covers 12 residues. In germline, CDR1 is SQVTM, CDR2 ANQGSEA. Trimming left V 3 bases short and J 2 bases short, with 7 bases between.

CDR3 loop: CASSQDGGGTEAFF. The CDR3 DNA reads TGTGCCAGCAGTCAAGATGGCGGTGGCACTGAAGCTTTCTTT. V and J are TRBV7-9 and TRBJ1-1, with D uncertain. Germline CDR1 reads SEHNR; CDR2 reads FQNEAQ (reference sequence). This CDR3 spans 14 amino acids. The V end lost 6 bases, the J end lost 4 bases, and 15 bases lay between the germline ends. Full variable domain (rest looked up from reference TRBV7-9 and TRBJ1-1): DTGVSQNPRHKITKRGQNVTFRCDPISEHNRLYWYRQTLGQGPEFLTYFQNEAQLEKSRLLSDRFSAERPKGSFSTLEIQRTEQGDSAMYLCASSQDGGGTEAFFGQGTRLTVV.

This chain joins TRBV7-2 and TRBJ1-2, with a weak D call TRBD1 (6 bases). The length of the CDR3 is 14 residues. V gave up 2 bases and J gave up 11 bases, with 18 bases separating them. CDR1 and CDR2 from the germline V gene are SGHTA and FQGNSA. The CDR3 is CASSLSLQGERYTF. The CDR3, as DNA: TGTGCCAGCAGCTTAAGTTTACAGGGAGAAAGGTACACCTTC.

V and J are TRBV29-1 and TRBJ2-5, with D possibly TRBD2 on 5 matching bases. CDR1 and CDR2 (germline): SQVTM, ANQGSEA. There are 16 residues in the CDR3. Trimming removed 4 bases at V and 5 bases at J, with 23 bases between. Here the CDR3 reads CSVALRFGEPGETQYF. The CDR3 DNA sequence: TGCAGCGTTGCTCTTCGTTTCGGGGAGCCTGGGGAGACCCAGTACTTC.

This clone was picked up a small number of times. The CDR3 loop is CASGAQGVNRLFF. CDR3 coding DNA: TGTGCCAGCGGCGCGCAGGGGGTCAATCGATTGTTCTTC. The chain couples TRBV7-9 to TRBJ2-1, with 7 positions matching TRBD1. The V and J ends lost 8 bases and 15 bases, in that order; junction bases with no gene match: 16. Germline CDR1 reads SEHNR; CDR2 reads FQNEAQ (reference sequence). The CDR3 totals 13 residues.

The rearrangement joins TRBV7-9 to TRBJ2-1; 7 bases are shared with TRBD2. The CDR3 has 16 residues. J was trimmed by 15 bases and V by 2 bases; bases with no gene match: 19. The V gene's germline CDR1 is SEHNR and CDR2 FQNEAQ (reference sequence). The CDR3, as DNA: TGTGCCAGCAGCTTAAGGCGGGGGACCGTCCCTGGGGGACCGTTCTTC. It yields the protein CASSLRRGTVPGGPFF.

The chain carries TRBV11-2 and TRBJ1-1; D uncertain. This CDR3 is 12 amino acids long. CDR1 and CDR2 from the germline V gene are SGHAT and FQNNGV. V lost 3 bases and J 4 bases, leaving 6 bases between the germline ends. The CDR3 here is CASSLMSTEAFF. CDR3 bases: TGTGCCAGCAGCTTGATGAGCACTGAAGCTTTCTTT.

The chain recombines TRBV27 with TRBJ2-1; D is unresolved. V was trimmed by 2 bases and J by 9 bases, leaving 8 bases between them. Germline V gene lookup returns CDR1 MNHEY and CDR2 SMNVEV (reference sequence). This CDR3 has 12 residues. Here the CDR3 reads CASSLIRGEQFF. CDR3 sequence (DNA): TGTGCCAGCAGTTTAATCAGAGGTGAGCAGTTCTTC.

This clone was detected once. J is TRBJ2-7 and V is TRBV4-1, with 8 bases fitting TRBD2. The CDR3 has 19 amino acids. Germline-derived CDR1 and CDR2 are MGHRA and YSYEKL. The V and J ends lost 0 bases and 2 bases, in that order; junction bases with no gene match: 15. In DNA form, the CDR3 reads TGCGCCAGCAGCCAAGATCCGAGGCAGCGGGAGTTTGATACCTACGAGCAGTACTTC. Translation gives CASSQDPRQREFDTYEQYF.

V is TRBV5-4 and J is TRBJ2-1; tentatively, D is TRBD2 (5 bases). The CDR3 covers 16 residues. With 3 bases removed from V and 7 bases from J, the gap between germline ends came to 20 bases. Per germline, CDR1 SGHNT and CDR2 YYREEE (reference sequence). The CDR3: CASSSSAGSHGNEQFF. CDR3 nucleotides: TGTGCCAGCAGCTCCTCGGCGGGTTCCCACGGGAATGAGCAGTTCTTC.

The chain carries TRBV6-6 and TRBJ1-6, with 7 bases identical to TRBD1. Germline V gene lookup returns CDR1 MNHNY and CDR2 SVGAGI (reference sequence). This CDR3 is built from 14 residues. The J segment lost 10 bases and the V segment lost 3 bases, leaving 6 bases of the junction unmatched. The CDR3 sequence: CASSYEGARSPLHF. The CDR3 coding sequence is TGTGCCAGCAGTTATGAGGGGGCAAGGTCACCCCTCCACTTT.

V gene TRBV6-1 combines with J gene TRBJ1-2; tentative D call: TRBD1 (5 bases). The germline CDR1 and CDR2 sequences are MNHNS and SASEGT. Trimming cost V 4 bases and J 8 bases, with 5 bases left between them. The CDR3 runs to 10 residues. The CDR3 loop reads CASSAGGYTF. In nucleotides, the CDR3 is TGTGCCAGCAGTGCAGGGGGCTACACCTTC.

The rearrangement joins TRBV7-2 to TRBJ1-1; D unclear. Trimming pared 3 bases from V and 0 bases from J, leaving 5 bases between. This CDR3 is built from 13 residues. Germline CDR1 reads SGHTA; CDR2 reads FQGNSA. In DNA, the CDR3 is TGTGCCAGCAGCTTTGCAGTGAACACTGAAGCTTTCTTT. Its protein product is CASSFAVNTEAFF. The variable domain in full, completed from reference TRBV7-2 and TRBJ1-1, reads GAGVSQSPSNKVTEKGKDVELRCDPISGHTALYWYRQSLGQGLEFLIYFQGNSAPDKSGLPSDRFSAERTGGSVSTLTIQRTQQEDSAVYLCASSFAVNTEAFFGQGTRLTVV.

V usage is TRBV11-3 and J usage is TRBJ2-7; 8 bases agree with TRBD1. Looked up from germline, CDR1 is SGHNT and CDR2 is YENEEA. The CDR3 totals 17 residues. The V gene end was trimmed by 5 bases and the J gene end by 2 bases; junction bases not matched to a gene: 14. CDR3 in amino acids: CASSPHGRQGLPYEQYF. The CDR3 DNA reads as TGTGCCAGCAGCCCTCACGGTAGACAGGGGCTACCCTACGAGCAGTACTTC.

The J gene is TRBJ2-3, the V gene TRBV13; weak D call: TRBD2 (5 bases). The V gene lost 8 bases and the J gene lost 5 bases, with 8 bases spanning the gap. The length of the CDR3 is 11 residues. Germline V gene data show CDR1 as PRHDT and CDR2 as FYEKMQ (reference sequence). CDR3 in amino acids: CASAEGDTQYF. CDR3 nucleotide sequence: TGTGCCAGCGCTGAGGGAGATACGCAGTATTTT.

The rearrangement uses TRBV27 and TRBJ2-7, with a possible D match to TRBD2 (6 bases). Germline-derived CDR1 and CDR2 are MNHEY and SMNVEV (reference sequence). Trimming cost V 6 bases and J 0 bases, with 12 bases left between them. This CDR3 has 14 amino acids. In nucleotides, the CDR3 is TGTGCCAGCAGCCTAGCGAAAAGCTCCTACGAGCAGTACTTC. Amino acids: CASSLAKSSYEQYF.

The chain joins TRBV2 to TRBJ1-6; D may be TRBD1 (5 bases). Germline CDR1 SNHLY, CDR2 FYNNEI. The CDR3 extends over 13 amino acids. V was clipped by 11 bases and J by 15 bases, with 23 bases between them. The CDR3 DNA sequence: TGTGCCGGAAAGGGGAACGGCCAACGTCACCTCCACTTT. Translating it yields CAGKGNGQRHLHF.

The chain joins TRBV27 to TRBJ1-5; possibly TRBD1 for D (6 bases). The CDR3 has 13 residues. The ends were cut back, 6 bases at V and 5 bases at J, with 11 bases in the middle. Germline V gene lookup returns CDR1 MNHEY and CDR2 SMNVEV (reference sequence). In DNA, the CDR3 is TGTGCCAGCAGGGGGCAGGGGTATCAGCCCCAGCATTTT. Residues: CASRGQGYQPQHF.